This TCR beta chain is from a study of neurological immune-mediated disorders. The unsorted libraries were generated from a total of 2 million PBMCs, which had been stored in RNAlater at -80 C. Each TCR transcript was tagged with a 10-nucleotide random UMI during 5'RACE. TCRdb reprocessed the 5' RACE reads via MiXCR and lists one record per CDR3 protein. Of about 76,000 distinct CDR3 sequences listed, about 15% are singletons. This clonotype showed up many times. Specimen: PBMCs. This receptor was taken from a woman in her thirties or forties in good health.

CDR3 nucleotide sequence: TGTGCCAGCAGCCAAGCGACTAGCGGGGCTTTAACAGATACGCAGTATTTT. Translation: CASSQATSGALTDTQYF. This chain links TRBV7-2 with TRBJ2-3; TRBD2 matches at 11 bases. J was trimmed by 3 bases and V by 5 bases; bases with no gene match: 10. Germline V CDR1 and CDR2: SGHTA, FQGNSA. The CDR3 has 17 amino acids.